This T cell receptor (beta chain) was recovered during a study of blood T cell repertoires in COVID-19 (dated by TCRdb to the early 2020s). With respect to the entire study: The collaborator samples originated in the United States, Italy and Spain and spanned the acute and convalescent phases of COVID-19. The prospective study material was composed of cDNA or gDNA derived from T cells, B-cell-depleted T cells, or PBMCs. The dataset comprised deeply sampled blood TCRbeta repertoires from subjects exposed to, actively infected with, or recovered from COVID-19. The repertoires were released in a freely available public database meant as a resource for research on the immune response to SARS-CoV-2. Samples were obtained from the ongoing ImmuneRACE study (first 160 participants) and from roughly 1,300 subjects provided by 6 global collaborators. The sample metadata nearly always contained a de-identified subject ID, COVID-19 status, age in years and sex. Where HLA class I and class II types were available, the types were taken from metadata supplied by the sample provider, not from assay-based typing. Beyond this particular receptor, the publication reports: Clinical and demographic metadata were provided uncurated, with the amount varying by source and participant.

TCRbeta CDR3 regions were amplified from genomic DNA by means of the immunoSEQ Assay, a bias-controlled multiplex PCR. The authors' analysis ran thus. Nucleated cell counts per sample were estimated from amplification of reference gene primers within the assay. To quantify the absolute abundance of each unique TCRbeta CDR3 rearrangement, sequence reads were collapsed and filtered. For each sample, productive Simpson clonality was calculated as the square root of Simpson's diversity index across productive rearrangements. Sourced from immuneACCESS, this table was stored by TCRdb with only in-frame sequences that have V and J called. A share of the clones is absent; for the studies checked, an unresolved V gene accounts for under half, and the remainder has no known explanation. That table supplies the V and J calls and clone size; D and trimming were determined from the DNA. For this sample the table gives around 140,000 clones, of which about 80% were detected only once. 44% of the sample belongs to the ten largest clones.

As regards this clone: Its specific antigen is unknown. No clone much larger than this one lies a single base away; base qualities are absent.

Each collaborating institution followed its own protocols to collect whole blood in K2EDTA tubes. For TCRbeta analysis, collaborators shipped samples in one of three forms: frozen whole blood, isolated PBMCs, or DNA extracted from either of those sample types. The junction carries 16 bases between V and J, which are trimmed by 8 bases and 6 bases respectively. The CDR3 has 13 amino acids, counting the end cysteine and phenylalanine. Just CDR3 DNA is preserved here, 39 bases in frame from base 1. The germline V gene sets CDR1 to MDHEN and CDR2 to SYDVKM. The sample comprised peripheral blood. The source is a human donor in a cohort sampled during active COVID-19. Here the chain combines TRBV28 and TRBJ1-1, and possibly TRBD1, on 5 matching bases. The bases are TGTGCCAGCGTCCCGCAGGGTAGGGCTGAAGCTTTCTTT. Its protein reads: CASVPQGRAEAFF.